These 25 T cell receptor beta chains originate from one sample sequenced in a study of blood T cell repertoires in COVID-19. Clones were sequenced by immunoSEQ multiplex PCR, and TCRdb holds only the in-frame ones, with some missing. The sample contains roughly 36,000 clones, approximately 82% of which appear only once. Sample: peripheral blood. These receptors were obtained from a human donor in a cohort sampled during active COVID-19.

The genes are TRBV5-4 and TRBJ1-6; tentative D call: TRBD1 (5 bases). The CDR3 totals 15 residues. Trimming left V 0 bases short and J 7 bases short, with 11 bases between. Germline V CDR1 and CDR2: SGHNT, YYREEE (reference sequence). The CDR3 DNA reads TGTGCCAGCAGCTTGGAGGGACTGAACAATTCACCCCTCCACTTT. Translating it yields CASSLEGLNNSPLHF.

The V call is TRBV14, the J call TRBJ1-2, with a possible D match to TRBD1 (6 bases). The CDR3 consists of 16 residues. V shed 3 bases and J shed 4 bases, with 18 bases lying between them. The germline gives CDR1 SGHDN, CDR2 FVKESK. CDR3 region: CASSQLTGSVSYGYTF. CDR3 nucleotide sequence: TGTGCCAGCAGCCAGCTGACAGGCTCTGTCTCCTATGGCTACACCTTC.

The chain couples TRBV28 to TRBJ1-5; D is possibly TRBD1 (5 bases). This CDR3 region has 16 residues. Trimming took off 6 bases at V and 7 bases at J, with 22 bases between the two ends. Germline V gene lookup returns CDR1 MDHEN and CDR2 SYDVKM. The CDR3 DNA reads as TGTGCCAGCAGCGAGGCGTTAGGGGTTGCGGAACAGCCCCAGCATTTT. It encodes CASSEALGVAEQPQHF.

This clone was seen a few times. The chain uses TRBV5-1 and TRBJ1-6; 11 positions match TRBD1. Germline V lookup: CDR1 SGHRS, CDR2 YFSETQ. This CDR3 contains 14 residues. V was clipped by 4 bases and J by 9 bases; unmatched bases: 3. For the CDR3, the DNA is TGCGCCAGCAGCGGGGGACAGGGGGGTTCACCCCTCCACTTT. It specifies CASSGGQGGSPLHF.

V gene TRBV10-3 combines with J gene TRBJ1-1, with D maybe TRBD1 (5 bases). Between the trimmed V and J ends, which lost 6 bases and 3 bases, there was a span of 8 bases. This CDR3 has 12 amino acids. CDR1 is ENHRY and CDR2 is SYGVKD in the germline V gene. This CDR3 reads CAISRVDTEAFF. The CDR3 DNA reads TGTGCCATCAGCAGGGTGGACACTGAAGCTTTCTTT.

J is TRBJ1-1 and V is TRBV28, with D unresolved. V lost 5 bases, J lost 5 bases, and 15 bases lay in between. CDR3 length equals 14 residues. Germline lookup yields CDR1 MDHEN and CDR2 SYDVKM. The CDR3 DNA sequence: TGTGCCAGCAGTGATGGGCGGGGTTGGACTGAAGCTTTCTTT. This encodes CASSDGRGWTEAFF.

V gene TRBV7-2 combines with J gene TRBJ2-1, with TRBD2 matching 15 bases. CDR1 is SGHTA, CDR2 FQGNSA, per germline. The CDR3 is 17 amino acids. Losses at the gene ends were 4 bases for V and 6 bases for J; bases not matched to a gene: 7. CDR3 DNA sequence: TGTGCCAGCAGCTCCTCCCGGACTAGCGGGGGGGCCAATGAGCAGTTCTTC. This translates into CASSSSRTSGGANEQFF.

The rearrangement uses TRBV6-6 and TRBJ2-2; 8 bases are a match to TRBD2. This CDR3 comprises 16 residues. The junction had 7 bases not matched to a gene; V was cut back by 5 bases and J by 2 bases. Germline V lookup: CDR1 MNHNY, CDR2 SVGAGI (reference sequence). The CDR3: CASSPRAGANTGELFF. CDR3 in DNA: TGTGCCAGCAGTCCCCGAGCGGGGGCCAACACCGGGGAGCTGTTTTTT.

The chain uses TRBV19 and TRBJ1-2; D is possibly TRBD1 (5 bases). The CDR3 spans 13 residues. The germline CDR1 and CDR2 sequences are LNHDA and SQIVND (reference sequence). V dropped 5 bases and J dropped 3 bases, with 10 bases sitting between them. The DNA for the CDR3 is TGTGCCAGTAGTCCCCAAGGGGACTATGGCTACACCTTC. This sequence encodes CASSPQGDYGYTF.

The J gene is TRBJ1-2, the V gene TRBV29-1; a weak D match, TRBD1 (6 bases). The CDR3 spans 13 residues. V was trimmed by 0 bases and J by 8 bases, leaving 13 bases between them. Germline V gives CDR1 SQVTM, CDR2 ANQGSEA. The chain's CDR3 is CSVEEVGASGYTF. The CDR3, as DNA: TGCAGCGTTGAAGAGGTGGGGGCCAGCGGCTACACCTTC. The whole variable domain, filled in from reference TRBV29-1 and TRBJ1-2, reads SAVISQKPSRDICQRGTSLTIQCQVDSQVTMMFWYRQQPGQSLTLIATANQGSEATYESGFVIDKFPISRPNLTFSTLTVSNMSPEDSSIYLCSVEEVGASGYTFGSGTRLTVV.

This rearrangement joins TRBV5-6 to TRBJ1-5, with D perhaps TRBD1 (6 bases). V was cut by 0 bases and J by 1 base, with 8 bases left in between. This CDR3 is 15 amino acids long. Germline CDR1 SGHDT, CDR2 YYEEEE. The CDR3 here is CASSLVGQSNQPQHF. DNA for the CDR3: TGTGCCAGCAGCTTGGTTGGACAGAGCAATCAGCCCCAGCATTTT.

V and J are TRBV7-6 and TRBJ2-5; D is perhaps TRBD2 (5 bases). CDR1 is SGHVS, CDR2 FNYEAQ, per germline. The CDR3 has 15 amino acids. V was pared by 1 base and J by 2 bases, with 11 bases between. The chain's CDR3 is CASSLGRVPQETQYF. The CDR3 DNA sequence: TGTGCCAGCAGCTTAGGGCGGGTTCCTCAAGAGACCCAGTACTTC.

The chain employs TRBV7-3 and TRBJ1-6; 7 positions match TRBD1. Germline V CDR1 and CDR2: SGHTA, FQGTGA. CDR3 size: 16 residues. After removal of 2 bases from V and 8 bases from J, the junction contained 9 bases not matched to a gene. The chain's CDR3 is CASSLLGTAGDSPLHF. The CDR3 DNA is TGTGCCAGCAGCTTACTCGGGACAGCAGGAGATTCACCCCTCCACTTT.

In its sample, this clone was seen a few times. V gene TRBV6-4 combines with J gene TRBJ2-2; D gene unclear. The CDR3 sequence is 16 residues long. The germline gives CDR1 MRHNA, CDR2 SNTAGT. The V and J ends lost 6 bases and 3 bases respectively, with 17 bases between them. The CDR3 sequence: CASSPVAEVYTGELFF. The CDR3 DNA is TGTGCCAGCAGCCCCGTGGCTGAAGTTTACACCGGGGAGCTGTTTTTT.

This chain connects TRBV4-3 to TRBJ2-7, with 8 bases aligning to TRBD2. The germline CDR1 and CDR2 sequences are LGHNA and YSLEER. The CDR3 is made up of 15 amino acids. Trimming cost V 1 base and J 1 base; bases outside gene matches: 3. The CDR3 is CASSQGVAGSYEQYF. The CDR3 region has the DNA TGCGCCAGCAGCCAAGGGGTAGCGGGGTCCTACGAGCAGTACTTC.

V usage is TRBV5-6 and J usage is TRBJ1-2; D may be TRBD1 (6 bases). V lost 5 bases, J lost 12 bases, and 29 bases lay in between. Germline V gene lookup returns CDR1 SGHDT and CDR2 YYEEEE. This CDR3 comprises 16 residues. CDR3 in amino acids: CASSSLRTDLWLWDTF. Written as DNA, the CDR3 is TGTGCCAGCAGTAGCTTGAGGACAGATTTATGGCTATGGGACACCTTC. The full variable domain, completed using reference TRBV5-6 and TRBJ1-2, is DAGVTQSPTHLIKTRGQQVTLRCSPKSGHDTVSWYQQALGQGPQFIFQYYEEEERQRGNFPDRFSGHQFPNYSSELNVNALLLGDSALYLCASSSLRTDLWLWDTFGSGTRLTVV.

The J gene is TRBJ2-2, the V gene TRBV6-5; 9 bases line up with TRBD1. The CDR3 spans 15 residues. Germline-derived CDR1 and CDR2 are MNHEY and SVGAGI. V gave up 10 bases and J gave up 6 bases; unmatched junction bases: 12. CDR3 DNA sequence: TGTGCCACCCGAAGGGGACAGGGTACTCCCGGGGAGCTGTTTTTT. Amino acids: CATRRGQGTPGELFF.

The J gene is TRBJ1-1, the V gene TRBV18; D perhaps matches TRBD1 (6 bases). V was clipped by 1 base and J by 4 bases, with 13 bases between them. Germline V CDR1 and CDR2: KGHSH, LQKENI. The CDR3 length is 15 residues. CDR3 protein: CASSPRGPGSTEAFF. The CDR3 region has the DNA TGTGCCAGCTCACCACGGGGGCCAGGGAGCACTGAAGCTTTCTTT.

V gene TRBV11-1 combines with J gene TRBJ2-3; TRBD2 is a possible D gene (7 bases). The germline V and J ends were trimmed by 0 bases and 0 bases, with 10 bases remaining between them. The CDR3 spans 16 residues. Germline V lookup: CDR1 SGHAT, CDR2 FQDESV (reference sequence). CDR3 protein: CASSLAWGGSTDTQYF. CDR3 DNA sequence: TGTGCCAGCAGCTTAGCGTGGGGGGGCAGCACAGATACGCAGTATTTT.

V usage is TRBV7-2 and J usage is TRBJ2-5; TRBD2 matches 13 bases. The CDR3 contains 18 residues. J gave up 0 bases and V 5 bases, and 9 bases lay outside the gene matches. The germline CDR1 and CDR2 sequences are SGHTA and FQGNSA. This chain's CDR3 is CASSPGLAGALYQETQYF. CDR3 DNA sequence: TGTGCCAGCAGCCCCGGACTAGCGGGGGCCCTGTACCAAGAGACCCAGTACTTC. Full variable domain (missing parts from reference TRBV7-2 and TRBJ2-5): GAGVSQSPSNKVTEKGKDVELRCDPISGHTALYWYRQSLGQGLEFLIYFQGNSAPDKSGLPSDRFSAERTGGSVSTLTIQRTQQEDSAVYLCASSPGLAGALYQETQYFGPGTRLLVL.

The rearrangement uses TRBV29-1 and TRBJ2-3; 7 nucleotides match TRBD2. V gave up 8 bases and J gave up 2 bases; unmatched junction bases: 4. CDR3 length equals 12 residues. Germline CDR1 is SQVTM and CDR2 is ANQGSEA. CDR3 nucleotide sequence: TGCAGCTCTAGCGGAACCACAGATACGCAGTATTTT. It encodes CSSSGTTDTQYF.

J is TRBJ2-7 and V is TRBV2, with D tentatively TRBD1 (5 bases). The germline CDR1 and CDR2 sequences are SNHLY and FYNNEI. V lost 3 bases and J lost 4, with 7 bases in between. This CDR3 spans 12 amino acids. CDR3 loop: CASSETEYEQYF. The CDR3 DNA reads TGTGCCAGCAGTGAGACAGAGTACGAGCAGTACTTC.

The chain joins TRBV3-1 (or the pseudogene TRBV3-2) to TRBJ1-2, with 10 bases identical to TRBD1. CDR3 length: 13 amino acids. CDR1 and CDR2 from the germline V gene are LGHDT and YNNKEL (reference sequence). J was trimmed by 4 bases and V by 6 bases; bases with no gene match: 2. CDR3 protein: CASRRQGAYGYTF. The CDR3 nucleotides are TGTGCCAGCAGACGACAGGGGGCCTATGGCTACACCTTC.

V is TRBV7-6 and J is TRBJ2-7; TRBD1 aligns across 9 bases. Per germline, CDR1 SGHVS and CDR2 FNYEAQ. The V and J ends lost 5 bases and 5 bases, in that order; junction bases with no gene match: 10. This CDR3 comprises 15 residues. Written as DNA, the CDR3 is TGTGCCAGCAGCCTCCAAGGGACAGGGAGTCACGAGCAGTACTTC. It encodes CASSLQGTGSHEQYF.

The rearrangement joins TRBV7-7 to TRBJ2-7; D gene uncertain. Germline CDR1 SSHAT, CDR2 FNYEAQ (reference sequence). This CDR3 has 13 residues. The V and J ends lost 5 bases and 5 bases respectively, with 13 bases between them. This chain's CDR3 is CASSMAPLNEQYF. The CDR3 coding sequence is TGTGCCAGCAGCATGGCCCCGTTAAACGAGCAGTACTTC.